This TCR beta chain derives from a study of radiotherapy plus CTLA-4 blockade in lung cancer. Looking at the study overall: Among all patients, roughly 19% showed objective responses, while about 30% had disease control.

Using immunoSEQ multiplex PCR, the repertoire was profiled, and TCRdb retains in-frame clones only, with some absent. The top ten clones hold roughly 2.3% of a sample with about 110,000 clones, more than 75% of them seen once. This CDR3 has 14 residues. Trimming stripped 6 bases from V and 5 bases from J, with 14 bases between. Germline values: CDR1 SGHTA, CDR2 FQGNSA. As regards this clone: Its antigen is currently unknown.

Study-level points and caveats: Early blood T cell clone dynamics, with interferon-beta, were reported to best predict response. Radiotherapy plus ipilimumab was followed by expansion in blood of tumor-derived TCR clones.

This material consisted of peripheral blood, taken from a patient treated with radiotherapy plus ipilimumab. The chain employs TRBV7-2 and TRBJ1-5, with D uncertain. This clonotype was sampled from a human donor with non-small cell lung cancer that progressed on radiotherapy plus ipilimumab. Some clones in this sample may be carry-over from other donors' samples. The CDR3: CASSLLDGYQPQHF. CDR3 in DNA: TGTGCCAGCAGTTTACTGGACGGTTATCAGCCCCAGCATTTT.